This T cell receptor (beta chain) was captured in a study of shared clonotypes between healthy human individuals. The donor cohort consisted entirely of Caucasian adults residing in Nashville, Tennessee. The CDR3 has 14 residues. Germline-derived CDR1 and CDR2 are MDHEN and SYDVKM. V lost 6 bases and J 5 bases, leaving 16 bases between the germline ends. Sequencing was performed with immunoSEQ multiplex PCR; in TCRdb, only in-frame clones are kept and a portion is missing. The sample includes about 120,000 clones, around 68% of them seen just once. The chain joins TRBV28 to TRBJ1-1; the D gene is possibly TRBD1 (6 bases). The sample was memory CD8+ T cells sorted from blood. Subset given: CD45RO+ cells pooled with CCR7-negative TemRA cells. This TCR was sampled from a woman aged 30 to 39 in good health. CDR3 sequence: CASRSRGGWTEAFF. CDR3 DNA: TGTGCCAGCAGATCGAGGGGGGGTTGGACTGAAGCTTTCTTT.